This T cell receptor beta chain came from a study of T-cell reconstitution after alpha-beta-depleted transplantation in children. Preparation of the TCRbeta library was carried out with unique molecular identifiers. Each CDR3 protein is one row after TCRdb ran MiXCR on the PCR reads. The sample gives about 400,000 distinct CDR3 sequences, 13% of which show up once; around 4% is in the top ten. A few counts support this clonotype. The origin of this receptor is a human donor who donated a stem cell graft to a child with Fanconi anemia. Source: PBMCs, taken from the stem cell graft.

The CDR3 here is CASSSPSEASYNEQFF. In DNA form, the CDR3 reads TGTGCCAGCAGTTCCCCTAGCGAAGCGTCCTACAATGAGCAGTTCTTC. This rearrangement joins TRBV28 to TRBJ2-1; a weak D match, TRBD2 (6 bases). CDR1 is MDHEN and CDR2 is SYDVKM in the germline V gene. The V end lost 4 bases, the J end lost 1 base, and 14 bases lay between the germline ends. This CDR3 is 16 amino acids long.